This T cell receptor (beta chain) appears in the sequencing data of a study of identical twins. Study-level points and caveats: Modelling underestimated the level of out-of-frame TCR alpha sharing observed in monozygotic twins. Cord blood beta clonotypes present at high abundance carried fewer insertions; no such pattern appeared in memory repertoires.

This clonotype appeared many times. Its specificity is unknown. Template switching introduced a universal primer site, and the cDNA bore unique molecular identifiers. From the 5' RACE reads, TCRdb called clonotypes with MiXCR, one entry per CDR3 protein. The table records around 1.7 million distinct CDR3 sequences, under 35% of them present only once. Germline lookup yields CDR1 SEHNR and CDR2 FQNEAQ (reference sequence). V was clipped by 5 bases and J by 3 bases, with 9 bases between them. The CDR3 consists of 13 residues. V gene TRBV7-9 combines with J gene TRBJ2-3; D uncertain. Input material: cord blood. The clonotype was recovered from a newborn girl in good health. CDR3 in amino acids: CASSPDGTDTQYF. CDR3 nucleotides: TGTGCCAGCAGCCCCGACGGTACAGATACGCAGTATTTT.